The sample holds many counts of the clone carrying this T cell receptor (beta chain). Library construction for TCR beta used iRepertoire HTBI primers and Arm-PCR of CDR3 regions. TCRdb re-called the multiplex PCR reads through MiXCR, storing one row per CDR3 protein. Here the sample spans hundreds of thousands of distinct CDR3 sequences, about 16% being singletons. This record belongs to a study of regulatory T cells in long-lasting Graves disease. Study information: Graves' patients, diagnosed recently, had received antithyroid drugs under 3 months.

Time point denoted: newly diagnosed GD, antithyroid drugs for less than 3 months. RNA isolated from PBMCs was used to make the TCR library. These data were also reused for a study on T cells in Graves' hyperthyroidism and ophthalmopathy. That publication notes: Most expanded thyroid clonotypes above 0.001 recurred in blood.

This TCR derives from a woman between 25 and 40 years old with Graves disease. Sequences were derived from peripheral blood mononuclear cells (PBMCs), sampled at new diagnosis, from a patient treated with antithyroid drugs.

The chain's CDR3 is CASSEWGGTETDTQYF. CDR3 coding DNA: TGTGCCAGCAGTGAATGGGGAGGGACGGAGACAGATACGCAGTATTTT. The rearrangement joins TRBV6-1 to TRBJ2-3; 7 bases are shared with TRBD2. This CDR3 has 16 residues. The junction had 8 bases not matched to a gene; V was cut back by 2 bases and J by 3 bases. Germline values: CDR1 MNHNS, CDR2 SASEGT.